Sequencing of this TCR beta chain was carried out in a study of T cells in tuberculosis. About the study: Sequenced TCRs come from CD1B-GMM tetramer-binding T cells. This South African cohort compared adolescents with or without latent tuberculosis against adults with active tuberculosis.

A word on this clone: Its specificity is unknown.

Points from the study as a whole: Shorter CDR3-alpha in active tuberculosis partly drove smaller distances.

Latent tuberculosis screening used tuberculin skin test and IGRA at entry. This CDR3 has 15 residues. J was trimmed by 2 bases and V by 6 bases; bases with no gene match: 7. Germline lookup yields CDR1 SGHRS and CDR2 YFSETQ. Generated by immunoSEQ multiplex PCR, the TCRdb table keeps only in-frame clones and is missing some. The data contain 30,000 or so clones, 90% of them seen just once; the ten biggest clones take up approximately 6.6%. This receptor was taken from a donor aged 10 to 29 with latent tuberculosis or without tuberculosis infection. The chain employs TRBV5-1 and TRBJ2-3; 9 nucleotides align to TRBD1. Sequences were obtained from PBMCs. The CDR3 sequence is CASTNRDRDTDTQYF. The CDR3 coding sequence is TGCGCCAGCACCAACCGGGACAGGGACACAGATACGCAGTATTTT.